Below, 15 T cell receptor beta chains from the same sample are listed, as sequenced in a study of T cell responses to AZD1222 COVID-19 vaccine. Assay used: immunoSEQ multiplex PCR; TCRdb lists only in-frame clones, some missing. The table records 60,000 to 70,000 clones, 82% of them present only once. This specimen consisted of peripheral blood, obtained on day 0 of AZD1222 vaccination. The source is an adult in good health.

This chain joins TRBV6-5 and TRBJ1-1; TRBD1 matches 7 bases. The length of the CDR3 is 14 residues. Unmatched junction bases numbered 7, after V lost 6 bases and J lost 3 bases. Germline CDR1 is MNHEY and CDR2 is SVGAGI. The CDR3 DNA sequence: TGTGCCAGCAGGGGCCCAGGGGGGTACACTGAAGCTTTCTTT. It encodes CASRGPGGYTEAFF.

The rearrangement uses TRBV11-3 and TRBJ2-3; 8 bases match TRBD1. The CDR3 covers 13 residues. V was pared by 8 bases and J by 5 bases, with 6 bases of the junction left unmatched. The V gene's germline CDR1 is SGHNT and CDR2 YENEEA. CDR3 in DNA: TGTGCCAGCGGACAGGGTGGCAGAGATACGCAGTATTTT. It yields the protein CASGQGGRDTQYF.

The rearrangement links TRBV5-6 to TRBJ2-5; 7 positions agree with TRBD2. The V segment lost 1 base and the J segment 4 bases; nucleotides outside the gene matches: 4. The CDR3 runs to 14 residues. Looked up from germline, CDR1 is SGHDT and CDR2 is YYEEEE. The CDR3 spells CASSLYGGGETQYF. In DNA, the CDR3 is TGTGCCAGCAGCTTGTACGGCGGGGGAGAGACCCAGTACTTC.

The chain is built from TRBV11-2 and TRBJ2-7, with 7 bases that match TRBD1. Unmatched junction bases numbered 5, after V lost 0 bases and J lost 0 bases. CDR1 is SGHAT and CDR2 is FQNNGV in the germline V gene. The CDR3 is 16 amino acids. CDR3 in DNA: TGTGCCAGCAGCTTAGAGGGACAGAGGAGCTCCTACGAGCAGTACTTC. It specifies CASSLEGQRSSYEQYF.

A single count supports this clone. The V gene is TRBV7-9, the J gene TRBJ2-5; 15 nucleotides match TRBD2. Trimming removed 5 bases from V and 5 bases from J; junction bases left unmatched: 9. There are 17 residues in the CDR3. CDR1 and CDR2 (germline): SEHNR, FQNEAQ (reference sequence). CDR3 in amino acids: CASSVPRTSGRGETQYF. The CDR3 DNA follows: TGTGCCAGCAGCGTACCCCGGACTAGCGGGAGGGGGGAGACCCAGTACTTC.

The V call is TRBV11-2, the J call TRBJ2-7, with D perhaps assigned TRBD1 or TRBD2 (6 bases each). Trimming cost V 1 base and J 0 bases, with 10 bases left between them. This CDR3 comprises 15 residues. Germline V lookup: CDR1 SGHAT, CDR2 FQNNGV. CDR3 DNA: TGTGCCAGCAGCTTAGGGGGGGCCAGCTCCTACGAGCAGTACTTC. This codes for CASSLGGASSYEQYF.

The chain combines TRBV19 with TRBJ2-7, with D possibly called TRBD1 or TRBD2 (6 bases each). The V gene lost 5 bases and the J gene lost 2 bases, with 13 bases spanning the gap. The CDR3 has 14 residues. In germline, CDR1 is LNHDA, CDR2 SQIVND (reference sequence). The CDR3 nucleotides are TGTGCCAGTAGTGCCAAGGGGGGTCCCTACGAGCAGTACTTC. Translating it yields CASSAKGGPYEQYF.

V is TRBV15 and J is TRBJ1-2; 8 positions agree with TRBD1. CDR1 is LNHNV, CDR2 YYDKDF, per germline (reference sequence). CDR3 size: 16 residues. The junction had 8 bases not matched to a gene; V was cut back by 1 base and J by 4 bases. In DNA form, the CDR3 reads TGTGCCACCAGCAGAGCCCGTCAGGGGGCCTCCTATGGCTACACCTTC. Translation: CATSRARQGASYGYTF.

This chain joins TRBV6-4 and TRBJ2-7; D ambiguous. The CDR3 contains 14 residues. Between the trimmed V and J ends, which lost 0 bases and 1 base, there was a span of 7 bases. Germline values: CDR1 MRHNA, CDR2 SNTAGT. CDR3 amino acids: CASSDSWVSYEQYF. The CDR3 region has the DNA TGTGCCAGCAGTGACTCATGGGTGTCCTACGAGCAGTACTTC.

This chain connects TRBV10-3 to TRBJ1-5; D unresolved. From germline, CDR1 is ENHRY and CDR2 SYGVKD. Trimming cost V 0 bases and J 10 bases, with 10 bases left between them. The CDR3 is made up of 13 amino acids. The CDR3 spells CAISESDRDPQHF. In DNA, the CDR3 is TGTGCCATCAGTGAGTCGGATAGGGATCCCCAGCATTTT.

The chain employs TRBV12-3 or TRBV12-4 and TRBJ1-3, with D possibly being TRBD1 (5 bases). Trimming pared 2 bases from V and 4 bases from J, leaving 6 bases between. This CDR3 comprises 13 residues. The CDR3 is CASSLNRGNTIYF. CDR3 nucleotide sequence: TGTGCCAGCAGTTTAAACAGGGGAAACACCATATATTTT.

This clone was observed a few times. The V call is TRBV7-9, the J call TRBJ1-5, with D possibly being TRBD1 (5 bases). Germline lookup yields CDR1 SEHNR and CDR2 FQNEAQ (reference sequence). V lost 7 bases and J 2 bases, leaving 18 bases between the germline ends. This CDR3 spans 16 amino acids. The CDR3 DNA sequence: TGTGCCAGCACCCACTGGGGGGTTAGAGGCAATCAGCCCCAGCATTTT. Its protein product is CASTHWGVRGNQPQHF.

V usage is TRBV11-3 and J usage is TRBJ2-1, with a weak D call TRBD2 (7 bases). CDR3 length equals 15 residues. Germline values: CDR1 SGHNT, CDR2 YENEEA. V lost 5 bases and J 7 bases, leaving 18 bases between the germline ends. This CDR3 is CASSARAGGRNEQFF. Here the CDR3 DNA reads TGTGCCAGCAGCGCCCGTGCCGGGGGGCGGAATGAGCAGTTCTTC. The full variable domain, its missing parts supplied by reference TRBV11-3 and TRBJ2-1, is EAGVVQSPRYKIIEKKQPVAFWCNPISGHNTLYWYLQNLGQGPELLIRYENEEAVDDSQLPKDRFSAERLKGVDSTLKIQPAELGDSAVYLCASSARAGGRNEQFFGPGTRLTVL.

In nucleotides, the CDR3 is TGTGCCAGCAGCTCCCGACAGGCAATTGAGACCCAGTACTTC. Translation gives CASSSRQAIETQYF. This rearrangement joins TRBV5-4 to TRBJ2-5; D perhaps matches TRBD1 (6 bases). Germline loops: CDR1 SGHNT, CDR2 YYREEE (reference sequence). The V and J ends lost 3 bases and 5 bases respectively, with 14 bases between them. The CDR3 is 14 amino acids.

This sequence joins TRBV11-2 and TRBJ1-2, with 9 positions matching TRBD1. CDR1 SGHAT and CDR2 FQNNGV come from the germline V gene. The CDR3 is 15 amino acids. The ends lost 0 bases at V and 6 bases at J; junction bases unmatched: 5. CDR3: CASSLDLRDRDGYTF. The CDR3, as DNA: TGTGCCAGCAGCTTAGATCTACGGGACAGGGATGGCTACACCTTC.